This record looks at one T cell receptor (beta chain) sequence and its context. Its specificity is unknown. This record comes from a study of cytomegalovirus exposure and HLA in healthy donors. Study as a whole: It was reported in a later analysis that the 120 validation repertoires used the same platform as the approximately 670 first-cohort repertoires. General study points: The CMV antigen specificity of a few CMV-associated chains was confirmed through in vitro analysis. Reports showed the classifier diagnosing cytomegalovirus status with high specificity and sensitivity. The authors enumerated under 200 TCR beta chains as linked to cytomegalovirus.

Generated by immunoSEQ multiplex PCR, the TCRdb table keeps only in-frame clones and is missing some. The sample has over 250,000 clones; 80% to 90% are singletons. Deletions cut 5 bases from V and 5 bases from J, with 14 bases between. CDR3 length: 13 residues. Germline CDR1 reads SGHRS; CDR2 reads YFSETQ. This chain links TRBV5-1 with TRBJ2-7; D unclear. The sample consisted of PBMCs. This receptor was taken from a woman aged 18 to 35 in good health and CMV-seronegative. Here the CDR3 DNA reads TGCGCCAGCAGACCCCGAGAGGTCCACGAGCAGTACTTC. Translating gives CASRPREVHEQYF.